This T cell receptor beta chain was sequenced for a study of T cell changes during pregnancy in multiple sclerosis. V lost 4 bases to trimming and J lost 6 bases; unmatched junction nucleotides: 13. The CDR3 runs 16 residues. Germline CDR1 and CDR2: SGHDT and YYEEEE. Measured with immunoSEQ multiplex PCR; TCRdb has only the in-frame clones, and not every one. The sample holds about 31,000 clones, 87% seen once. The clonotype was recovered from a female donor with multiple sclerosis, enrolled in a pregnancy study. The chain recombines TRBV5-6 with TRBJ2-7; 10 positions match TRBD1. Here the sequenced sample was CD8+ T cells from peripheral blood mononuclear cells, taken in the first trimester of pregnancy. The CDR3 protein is CASSIKTGGGVSEQYF. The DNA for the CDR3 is TGTGCCAGCAGCATAAAGACAGGGGGCGGTGTGAGCGAGCAGTACTTC.